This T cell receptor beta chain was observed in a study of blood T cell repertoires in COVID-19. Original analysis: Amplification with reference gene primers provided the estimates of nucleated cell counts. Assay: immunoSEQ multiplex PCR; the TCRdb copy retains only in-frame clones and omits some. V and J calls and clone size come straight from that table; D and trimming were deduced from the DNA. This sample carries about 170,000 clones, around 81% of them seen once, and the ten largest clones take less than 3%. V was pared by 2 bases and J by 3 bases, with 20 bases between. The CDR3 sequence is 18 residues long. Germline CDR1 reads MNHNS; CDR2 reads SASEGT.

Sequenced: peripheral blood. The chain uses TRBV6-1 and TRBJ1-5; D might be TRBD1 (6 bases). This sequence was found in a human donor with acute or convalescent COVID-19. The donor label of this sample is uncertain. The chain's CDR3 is CASSEYYYGGAINQPQHF. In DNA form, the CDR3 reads TGTGCCAGCAGTGAATACTATTATGGGGGGGCCATCAATCAGCCCCAGCATTTT.